This is a list of T cell receptor beta chains from one sample in a study of T cells in Graves' hyperthyroidism and ophthalmopathy. TCRdb recomputed calls from the multiplex PCR reads with MiXCR, one row per CDR3 protein. The repertoire has over 450,000 distinct CDR3 sequences, roughly 15% of them found once; the top ten carry 17%. The sequencing sample was made of blood. All receptors come from a woman aged 18-29 years with Graves' ophthalmopathy. Both conserved end residues are part of each CDR3. The D gene is left open where the match is weak. Clone size is stated in some rows and not others, as once, few, many or a class when expanded.

-,many,TRBV3-1,TRBJ1-4,TGTGCCAGCAGCCAAGAGTCCCAAGAATTTTGGGCAGAAAAACTGTTTTTT,CASSQESQEFWAEKLFF
-,many,TRBV28,TRBJ1-1,TGTGCCAGCAGTTTATATCCGGGAGCCACTGAAGCTTTCTTT,CASSLYPGATEAFF
-,many,TRBV10-3,TRBJ2-3,TGTGCCATCAGTCCCGGGAGTCCAGATACGCAGTATTTT,CAISPGSPDTQYF
TRBD1,once,TRBV12-3/TRBV12-4,TRBJ2-7,TGTGCCAGCAGTTTAATCATGACAGGGAAGTCCTACGAGCGGTGCTTC,CASSLIMTGKSYERCF
TRBD1,few,TRBV4-3,TRBJ1-1,TGCGCCAGCAGCCAAGGGGACAGGGAATTGGACACTGAAGCTTTCTTT,CASSQGDRELDTEAFF
-,-,TRBV5-1,TRBJ2-1,TGCGCCAGCAGCTTCGGGACTGCAAATGAGCAGTTCTTC,CASSFGTANEQFF
-,few,TRBV4-1,TRBJ1-4,TGCGCCAGCAGTGACCTGGGGCTTTATGAAAAACTGTTTTTT,CASSDLGLYEKLFF
-,few,TRBV6-2/TRBV6-3,TRBJ2-1,TGTGCCAGTCGCCGGGACACTGACTACAATGAGCAGTTCTTC,CASRRDTDYNEQFF
TRBD1,few,TRBV9,TRBJ2-7,TGTGCCAGCAGCTTCTCCGGGACAGGGAACGAGCAGTACTTC,CASSFSGTGNEQYF
-,many,TRBV20-1,TRBJ2-7,TGCAGTGCTCCAGACCCTCGTGTTGTGTCCTACGAGCAGTACTTC,CSAPDPRVVSYEQYF
TRBD2,-,TRBV4-3,TRBJ2-2,TGCGCCAGCAGCCATACTAGGGGACTAGCGGGAGGGTACACCGGGGAGCTGTTTTTT,CASSHTRGLAGGYTGELFF
TRBD1,-,TRBV19,TRBJ1-5,TGTGCCAGTAGTATCGGCTCGGCAGGGGGGTCTCGGGGGCCCCAGCATTTT,CASSIGSAGGSRGPQHF
-,-,TRBV7-3,TRBJ2-1,TGTGCCAGCAGCGGGACCGGGACACACAATGAGCAGTTCTTC,CASSGTGTHNEQFF
-,many,TRBV10-3,TRBJ2-3,TGTGCCATCAGTGAACGGGGGACGCGGACGCAGTATTTT,CAISERGTRTQYF
-,-,TRBV5-6,TRBJ1-5,TGTGCCAGCAGCTTGGATCGGTCGGGAGAGCCCCAGCATTTT,CASSLDRSGEPQHF
TRBD2,-,TRBV20-1,TRBJ2-1,TGCAGTGCTAGAGATCTGGCGGGAGGAGATAATGAGCAGTTCTTC,CSARDLAGGDNEQFF
-,few,TRBV15,TRBJ1-1,TGTGCCACCAGCCACGGGGGGAGAGTCATGAACACTGAAGCTTTCTTT,CATSHGGRVMNTEAFF
-,few,TRBV9,TRBJ1-3,TGTGCCAGCAGCCAGGGATCGGGGGTTGGAAACACCATATATTTT,CASSQGSGVGNTIYF
-,many,TRBV20-1,TRBJ2-3,TGCAGTGCACCCCTTGTGTCCGGAAGAGATACGCAGTATTTT,CSAPLVSGRDTQYF
TRBD1,-,TRBV19,TRBJ1-2,TGTGCCAGTAGCCCCGGGACAGTCCTCGGGGGCTACACCTTC,CASSPGTVLGGYTF
-,few,TRBV19,TRBJ2-2,TGTGCCAGTAGTATTGGACCAACGAACACCGGGGAGCTGGTTTTT,CASSIGPTNTGELVF
TRBD1,few,TRBV10-3,TRBJ1-1,TGTGCCATCAGAAAAACAGGGGAGAACACTGAAGCTTTCTTT,CAIRKTGENTEAFF